The source of this TCR beta chain is a study of graft-versus-host responses after intestinal transplantation. Across the whole study: All recipients were given anti-thymocyte globulin induction, and tacrolimus and steroids were then administered for three to four years. Study-wide results and limits: Allografts carried high graft-versus-host to host-versus-graft clonal ratios in patients having graft-donor T cell macrochimerism.

To note about this clone: Its matching antigen is unknown.

The CDR3 is 14 amino acids. CDR1 and CDR2 (germline): SGHDT, YYEEEE. Trimming pared 2 bases from V and 4 bases from J, leaving 10 bases between. This table comes from immunoSEQ multiplex PCR, and its TCRdb copy is limited to in-frame clones, with some not included. Found here are about 70,000 clones, around 87% of them singletons; the top ten hold about 4%. The TCR was taken from a human donor who was the organ donor for an intestinal transplant. The specimen comprised unstimulated CD8+ T cells sorted from spleen or lymph node cells, sampled before transplant. V is TRBV5-6 and J is TRBJ1-5; D is perhaps TRBD1 (6 bases). The CDR3 bases are TGTGCCAGCAGCTTACAGGGATCTAATCAGCCCCAGCATTTT. It codes for CASSLQGSNQPQHF.